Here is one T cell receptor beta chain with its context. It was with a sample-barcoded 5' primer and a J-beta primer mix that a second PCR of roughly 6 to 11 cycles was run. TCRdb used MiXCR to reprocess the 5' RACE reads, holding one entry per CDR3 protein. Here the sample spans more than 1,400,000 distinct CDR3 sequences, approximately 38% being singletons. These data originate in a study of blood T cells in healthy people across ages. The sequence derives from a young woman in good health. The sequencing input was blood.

CDR3 in DNA: TGCGCCAGCAGCCCCTTCGGGACTAGCGGCTACAATGAGCAGTTCTTC. Encoded protein: CASSPFGTSGYNEQFF. The V gene is TRBV5-1, the J gene TRBJ2-1; 11 nucleotides agree with TRBD2. After removal of 4 bases from V and 3 bases from J, the junction contained 6 bases not matched to a gene. CDR1 SGHRS and CDR2 YFSETQ come from the germline V gene. The CDR3 is 16 residues long.